This TCR beta chain was observed in a study of long-term antiretroviral therapy in people with HIV. Study-wide background: It was about a decade before the 2015 immediate-ART recommendation that the earliest samples were taken. Overall study results and limits: HIV repertoires covered narrower CDR3 length ranges than controls did. Pre-ART-expanded clones dominated the repertoire at all time points.

The run of the v3.0 immunoSEQ assay was at survey level. Using immunoSEQ multiplex PCR, the repertoire was profiled, and TCRdb retains in-frame clones only, with some absent. The sample holds about 30,000 clones, about 96% seen once. Germline CDR1 SGHVS, CDR2 FNYEAQ. This CDR3 region has 13 residues. The ends were cut back, 2 bases at V and 1 base at J, with 5 bases in the middle. To note about this clone: Its target is not known.

Amounts of roughly 0.85-10 million cryopreserved PBMC were held in the samples before DNA extraction. The input for sequencing was unsorted PBMCs, taken 5.3 years after starting antiretroviral therapy. This sequence joins TRBV7-6 and TRBJ1-1, with D unresolved. The receptor was isolated from a man aged 30-40 years with HIV. The CDR3 nucleotides read TGTGCCAGCAGCTTAAACACGAACACTGAAGCTTTCTTT. Translation gives CASSLNTNTEAFF.